Listed below are T cell receptor beta chains from one sample, sequenced in a study of long-term antiretroviral therapy in people with HIV. Clones were read by immunoSEQ multiplex PCR, and TCRdb kept only the in-frame ones, dropping some. Of 15,000 to 20,000 clones listed, approximately 95% were seen once; the top ten hold over 1.1%. This material consisted of unsorted PBMCs, taken roughly 10 years after starting antiretroviral therapy. The receptors shown here come from a man aged 25-40 years with HIV. The CDR3 runs from the conserved cysteine through the conserved F or W. The D gene is left open where the match is weak. Rows may omit the clone size; those that give it use once, few, many or a size class.

>14|TRBV29-1|TRBJ2-3|.|.
CSVLQGLTTDTQYF
TGCAGCGTATTACAGGGACTCACCACAGATACGCAGTATTTT
>14|TRBV6-5|TRBJ1-2|.|.
CATSKALARSGYTF
TGTGCCACCTCTAAGGCGCTTGCGAGGAGTGGCTACACCTTC
>15|TRBV7-2|TRBJ1-5|.|TRBD1
CASSFQWTGNQPQHF
TGTGCCAGCAGCTTCCAATGGACAGGTAATCAGCCCCAGCATTTT
>12|TRBV29-1|TRBJ1-4|.|.
CSVKGTEQKLFF
TGCAGCGTTAAAGGGACCGAGCAAAAACTGTTTTTT
>11|TRBV6-1|TRBJ1-1|few|.
CASSEGWLTFW
TGTGCCAGCAGTGAAGGGTGGCTGACCTTTTGG
>14|TRBV11-2|TRBJ2-5|.|.
CASSFRQLQETQYF
TGTGCCAGCAGCTTCCGACAGCTCCAAGAGACCCAGTACTTC
>15|TRBV19|TRBJ2-3|once|TRBD2
CASSYLAESTDTQYF
TGTGCCAGTAGTTATCTAGCGGAGAGCACAGATACGCAGTATTTT
>14|TRBV5-1|TRBJ1-1|once|.
CASSEQGSNTEAFF
TGCGCCAGCAGCGAACAGGGTAGTAACACTGAAGCTTTCTTT
>14|TRBV19|TRBJ1-6|.|.
CASSIGQYNSPLHF
TGTGCCAGTAGTATAGGGCAGTATAATTCACCCCTCCACTTT
>15|TRBV7-9|TRBJ1-6|.|TRBD1
CAIPTGDRVGSPLHF
TGTGCCATCCCGACTGGAGACAGGGTCGGTTCACCCCTCCACTTT
>15|TRBV5-1|TRBJ2-2|once|TRBD1
CASSWGTGVILELFF
TGCGCCAGCAGCTGGGGGACAGGGGTAATTTTGGAGCTGTTTTTT
>18|TRBV6-7|TRBJ2-6|few|.
CASSIARRLQSRANVLTF
TGTGCCAGCAGTATCGCCAGGCGTTTACAAAGTCGGGCCAACGTCCTGACTTTC
>11|TRBV2|TRBJ2-4|once|.
CASNIMDIQYF
TGTGCCAGCAACATCATGGACATTCAGTACTTC
>15|TRBV6-5|TRBJ1-2|.|TRBD1
CASADRRQGLYGYTF
TGTGCCAGCGCAGACCGTCGACAGGGCCTCTATGGCTACACCTTC
>19|TRBV2|TRBJ2-3|.|.
CASSKPPFVPQRHTDTQYF
TGTGCCAGCAGTAAACCCCCCTTTGTCCCCCAACGGCACACAGATACGCAGTATTTT
>14|TRBV5-1|TRBJ2-2|.|.
CASSLDRGTGELFF
TGCGCCAGCAGCTTGGACCGGGGGACCGGGGAGCTGTTTTTT
>13|TRBV2|TRBJ2-5|.|.
CASSEEEEQTQYF
TGTGCCAGCAGTGAAGAGGAGGAGCAGACCCAGTACTTC
>15|TRBV11-2|TRBJ2-3|.|.
CASRLGLRNTDTQYF
TGTGCCAGCAGACTCGGGCTCCGAAACACAGATACGCAGTATTTT
>14|TRBV29-1|TRBJ2-1|.|.
CSVAQDSRYNEQFF
TGCAGCGTTGCCCAGGACAGCCGATACAATGAGCAGTTCTTC